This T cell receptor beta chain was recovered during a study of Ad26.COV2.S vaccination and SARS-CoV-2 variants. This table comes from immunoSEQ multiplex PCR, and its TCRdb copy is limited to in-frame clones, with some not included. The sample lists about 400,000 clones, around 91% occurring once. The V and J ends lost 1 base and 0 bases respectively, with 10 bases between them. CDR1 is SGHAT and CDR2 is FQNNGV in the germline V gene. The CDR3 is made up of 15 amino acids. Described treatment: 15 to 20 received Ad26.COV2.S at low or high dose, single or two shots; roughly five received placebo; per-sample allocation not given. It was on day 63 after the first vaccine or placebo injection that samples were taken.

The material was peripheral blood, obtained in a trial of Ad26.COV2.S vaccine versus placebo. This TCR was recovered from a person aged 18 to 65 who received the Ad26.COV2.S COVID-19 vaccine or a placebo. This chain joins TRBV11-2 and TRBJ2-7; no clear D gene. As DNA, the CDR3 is TGTGCCAGCAGCTTAGCAGACACCTTCTCCTACGAGCAGTACTTC. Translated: CASSLADTFSYEQYF.